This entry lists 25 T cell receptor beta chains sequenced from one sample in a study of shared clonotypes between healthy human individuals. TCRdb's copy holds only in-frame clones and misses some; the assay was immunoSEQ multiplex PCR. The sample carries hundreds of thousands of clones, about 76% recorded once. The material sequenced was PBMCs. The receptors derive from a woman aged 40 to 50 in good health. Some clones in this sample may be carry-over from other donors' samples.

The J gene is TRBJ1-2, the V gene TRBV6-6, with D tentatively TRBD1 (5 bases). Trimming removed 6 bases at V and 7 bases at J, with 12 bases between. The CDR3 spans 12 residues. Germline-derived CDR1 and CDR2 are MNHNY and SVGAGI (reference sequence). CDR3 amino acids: CASREGGGGYTF. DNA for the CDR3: TGTGCCAGCAGGGAAGGTGGGGGTGGCTACACCTTC.

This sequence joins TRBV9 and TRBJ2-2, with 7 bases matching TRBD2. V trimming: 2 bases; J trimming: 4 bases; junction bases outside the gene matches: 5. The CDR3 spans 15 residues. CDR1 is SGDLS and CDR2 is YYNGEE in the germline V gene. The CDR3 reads CASSVRGSGTGELFF. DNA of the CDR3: TGTGCCAGCAGCGTGCGCGGGAGTGGCACCGGGGAGCTGTTTTTT.

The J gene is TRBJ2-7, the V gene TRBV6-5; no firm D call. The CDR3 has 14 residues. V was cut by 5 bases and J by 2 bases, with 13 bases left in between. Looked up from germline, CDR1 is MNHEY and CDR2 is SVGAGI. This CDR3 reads CASSLSGGAYEQYF. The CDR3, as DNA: TGTGCCAGCAGTCTCTCGGGTGGGGCCTACGAGCAGTACTTC.

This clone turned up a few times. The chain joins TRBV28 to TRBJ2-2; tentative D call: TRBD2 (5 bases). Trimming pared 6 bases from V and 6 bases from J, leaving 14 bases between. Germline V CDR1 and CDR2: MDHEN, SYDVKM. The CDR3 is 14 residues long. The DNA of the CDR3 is TGTGCCAGCAGGAGGACGAGGGTCCCCGGGGAGCTGTTTTTT. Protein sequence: CASRRTRVPGELFF.

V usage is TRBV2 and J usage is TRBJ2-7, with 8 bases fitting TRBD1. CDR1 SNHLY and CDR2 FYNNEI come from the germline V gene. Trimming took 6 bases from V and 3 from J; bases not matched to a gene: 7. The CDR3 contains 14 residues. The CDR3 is CASSPSGTGYEQYF. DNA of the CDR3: TGTGCCAGCAGCCCCTCCGGGACAGGCTACGAGCAGTACTTC.

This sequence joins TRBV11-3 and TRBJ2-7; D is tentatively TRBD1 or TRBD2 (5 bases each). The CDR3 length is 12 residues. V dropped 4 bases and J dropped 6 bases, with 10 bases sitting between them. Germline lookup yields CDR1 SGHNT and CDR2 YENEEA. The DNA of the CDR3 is TGTGCCAGCAGCTCCCGGGGACGCGAGCAGTACTTC. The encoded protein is CASSSRGREQYF.

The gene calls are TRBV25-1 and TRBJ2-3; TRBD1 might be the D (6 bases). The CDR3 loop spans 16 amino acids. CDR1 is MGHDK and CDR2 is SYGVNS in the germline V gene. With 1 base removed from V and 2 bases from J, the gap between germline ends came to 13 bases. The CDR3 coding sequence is TGTGCCAGCAGTGAATCAGCGGACAGACACACAGATACGCAGTATTTT. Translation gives CASSESADRHTDTQYF. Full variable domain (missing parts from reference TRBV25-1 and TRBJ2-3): EADIYQTPRYLVIGTGKKITLECSQTMGHDKMYWYQQDPGMELHLIHYSYGVNSTEKGDLSSESTVSRIRTEHFPLTLESARPSHTSQYLCASSESADRHTDTQYFGPGTRLTVL.

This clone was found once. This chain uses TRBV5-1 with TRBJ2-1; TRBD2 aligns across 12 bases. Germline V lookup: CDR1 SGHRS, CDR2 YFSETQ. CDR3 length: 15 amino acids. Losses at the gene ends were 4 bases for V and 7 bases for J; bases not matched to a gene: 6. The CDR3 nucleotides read TGCGCCAGCAGCCCACTAGCGGGAGGAGGAAATGAGCAGTTCTTC. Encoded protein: CASSPLAGGGNEQFF.

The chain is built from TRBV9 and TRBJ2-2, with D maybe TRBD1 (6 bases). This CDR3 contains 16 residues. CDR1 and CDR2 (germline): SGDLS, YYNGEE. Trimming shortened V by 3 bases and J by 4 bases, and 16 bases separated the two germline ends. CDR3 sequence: CASSETRGGATGELFF. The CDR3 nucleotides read TGTGCCAGCAGCGAGACCAGGGGCGGAGCCACCGGGGAGCTGTTTTTT.

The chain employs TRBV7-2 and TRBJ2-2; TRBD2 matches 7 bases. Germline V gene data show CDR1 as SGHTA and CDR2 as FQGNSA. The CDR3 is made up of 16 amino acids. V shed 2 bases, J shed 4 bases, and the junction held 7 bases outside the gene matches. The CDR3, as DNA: TGTGCCAGCAGCTTATGGCGCGGGAGCGGCACCGGGGAGCTGTTTTTT. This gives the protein CASSLWRGSGTGELFF.

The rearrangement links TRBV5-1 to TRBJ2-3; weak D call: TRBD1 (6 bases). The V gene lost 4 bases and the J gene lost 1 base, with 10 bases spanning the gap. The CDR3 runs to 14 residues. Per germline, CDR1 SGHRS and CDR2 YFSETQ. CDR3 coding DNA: TGCGCCAGCAGCCCGGCAGGGGGCACAGATACGCAGTATTTT. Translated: CASSPAGGTDTQYF. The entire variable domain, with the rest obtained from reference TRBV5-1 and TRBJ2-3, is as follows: KAGVTQTPRYLIKTRGQQVTLSCSPISGHRSVSWYQQTPGQGLQFLFEYFSETQRNKGNFPGRFSGRQFSNSRSEMNVSTLELGDSALYLCASSPAGGTDTQYFGPGTRLTVL.

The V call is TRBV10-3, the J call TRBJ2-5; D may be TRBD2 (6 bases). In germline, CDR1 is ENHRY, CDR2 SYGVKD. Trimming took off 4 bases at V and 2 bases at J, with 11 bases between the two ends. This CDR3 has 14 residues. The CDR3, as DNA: TGTGCCATCAGTGTAACCGGGAGTCAAGAGACCCAGTACTTC. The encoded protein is CAISVTGSQETQYF.

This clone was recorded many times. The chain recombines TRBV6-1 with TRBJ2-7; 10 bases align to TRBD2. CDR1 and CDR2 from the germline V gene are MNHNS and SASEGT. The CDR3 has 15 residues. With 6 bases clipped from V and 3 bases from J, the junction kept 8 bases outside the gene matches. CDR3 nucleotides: TGTGCCAGCAGGGGAGCAGCGGGAGGGATCTACGAGCAGTACTTC. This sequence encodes CASRGAAGGIYEQYF.

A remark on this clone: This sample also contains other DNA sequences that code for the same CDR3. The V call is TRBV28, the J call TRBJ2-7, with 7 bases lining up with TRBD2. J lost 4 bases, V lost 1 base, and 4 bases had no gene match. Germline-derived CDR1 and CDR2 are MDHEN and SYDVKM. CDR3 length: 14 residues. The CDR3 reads CASSLLSGAYEQYF. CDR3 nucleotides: TGTGCCAGCAGTTTATTGAGCGGGGCGTACGAGCAGTACTTC.

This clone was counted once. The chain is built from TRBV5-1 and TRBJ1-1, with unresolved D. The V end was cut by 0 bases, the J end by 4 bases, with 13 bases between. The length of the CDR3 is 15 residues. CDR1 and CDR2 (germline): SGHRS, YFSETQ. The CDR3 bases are TGCGCCAGCAGCTTGGGGTTCGGTATAAGCACTGAAGCTTTCTTT. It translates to CASSLGFGISTEAFF.

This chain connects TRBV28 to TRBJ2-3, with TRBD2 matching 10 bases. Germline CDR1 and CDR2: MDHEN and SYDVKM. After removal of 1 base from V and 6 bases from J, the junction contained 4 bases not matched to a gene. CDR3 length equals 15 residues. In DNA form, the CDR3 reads TGTGCCAGCAGTTTATCTCTAGCGGGAGTGGATACGCAGTATTTT. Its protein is CASSLSLAGVDTQYF.

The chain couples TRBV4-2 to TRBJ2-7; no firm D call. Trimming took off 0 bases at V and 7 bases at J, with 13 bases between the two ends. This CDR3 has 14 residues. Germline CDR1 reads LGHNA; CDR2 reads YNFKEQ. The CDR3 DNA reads TGTGCCAGCAGCCAAGATGGGGATCCAAGGGAGCAGTACTTC. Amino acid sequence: CASSQDGDPREQYF.

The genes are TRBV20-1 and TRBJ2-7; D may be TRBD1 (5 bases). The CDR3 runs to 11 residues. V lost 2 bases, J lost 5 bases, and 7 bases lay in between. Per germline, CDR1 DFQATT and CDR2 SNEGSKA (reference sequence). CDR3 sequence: CSARQGNEQYF. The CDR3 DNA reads TGCAGTGCTAGACAGGGCAACGAGCAGTACTTC.

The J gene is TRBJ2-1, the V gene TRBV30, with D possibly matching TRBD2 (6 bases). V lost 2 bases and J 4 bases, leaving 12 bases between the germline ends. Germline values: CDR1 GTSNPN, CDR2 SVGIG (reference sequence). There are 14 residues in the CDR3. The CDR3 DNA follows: TGTGCCTGGAGTCTGAGCGGGCTGTACAATGAGCAGTTCTTC. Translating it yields CAWSLSGLYNEQFF.

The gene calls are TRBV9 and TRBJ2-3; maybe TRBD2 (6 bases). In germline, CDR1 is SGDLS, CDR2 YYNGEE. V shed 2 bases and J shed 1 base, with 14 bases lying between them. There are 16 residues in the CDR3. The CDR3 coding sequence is TGTGCCAGCAGCGTTTTAGCGGTTGACGGCACAGATACGCAGTATTTT. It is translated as CASSVLAVDGTDTQYF.

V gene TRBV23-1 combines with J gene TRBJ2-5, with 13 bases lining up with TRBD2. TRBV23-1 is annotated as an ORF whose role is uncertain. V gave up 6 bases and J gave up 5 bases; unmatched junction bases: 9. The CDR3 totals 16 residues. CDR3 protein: CASSPEGLAGRETQYF. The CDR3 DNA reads TGCGCCAGCAGCCCAGAGGGACTAGCGGGAAGGGAGACCCAGTACTTC.

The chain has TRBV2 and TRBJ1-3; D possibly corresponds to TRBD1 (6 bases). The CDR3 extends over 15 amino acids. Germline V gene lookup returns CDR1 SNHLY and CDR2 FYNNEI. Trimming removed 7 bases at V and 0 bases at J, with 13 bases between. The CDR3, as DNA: TGTGCCAGCAAGCCGACAGGCGTCTCTGGAAACACCATATATTTT. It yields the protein CASKPTGVSGNTIYF.

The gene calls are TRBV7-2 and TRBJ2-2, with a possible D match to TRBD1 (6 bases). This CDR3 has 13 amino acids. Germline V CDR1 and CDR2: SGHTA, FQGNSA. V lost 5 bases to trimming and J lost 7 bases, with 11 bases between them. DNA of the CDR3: TGTGCCAGCAGCCCTACAGGGTTCGGGGAGCTGTTTTTT. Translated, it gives CASSPTGFGELFF.

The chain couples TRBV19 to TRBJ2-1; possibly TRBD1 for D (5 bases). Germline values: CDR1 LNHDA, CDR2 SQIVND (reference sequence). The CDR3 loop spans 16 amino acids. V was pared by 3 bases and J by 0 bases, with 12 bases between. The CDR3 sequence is CASSIKQASSYNEQFF. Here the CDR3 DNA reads TGTGCCAGTAGTATTAAACAGGCGAGCTCCTACAATGAGCAGTTCTTC.

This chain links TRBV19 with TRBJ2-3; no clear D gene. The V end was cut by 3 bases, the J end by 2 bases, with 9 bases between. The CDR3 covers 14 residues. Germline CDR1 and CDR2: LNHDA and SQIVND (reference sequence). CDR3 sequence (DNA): TGTGCCAGTAGTATTCCTCTACTCACAGATACGCAGTATTTT. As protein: CASSIPLLTDTQYF.